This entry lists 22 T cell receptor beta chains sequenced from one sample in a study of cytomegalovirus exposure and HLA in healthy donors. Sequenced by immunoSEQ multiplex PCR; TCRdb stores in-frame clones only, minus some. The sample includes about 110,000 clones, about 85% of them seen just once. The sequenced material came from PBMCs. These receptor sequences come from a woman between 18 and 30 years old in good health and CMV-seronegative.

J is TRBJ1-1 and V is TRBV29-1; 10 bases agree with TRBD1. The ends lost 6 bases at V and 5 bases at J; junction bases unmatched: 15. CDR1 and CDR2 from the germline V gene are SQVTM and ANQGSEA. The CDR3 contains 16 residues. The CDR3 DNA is TGCAGCGTCAATGACGGGACAGGGGCGGGATGGACTGAAGCTTTCTTT. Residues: CSVNDGTGAGWTEAFF.

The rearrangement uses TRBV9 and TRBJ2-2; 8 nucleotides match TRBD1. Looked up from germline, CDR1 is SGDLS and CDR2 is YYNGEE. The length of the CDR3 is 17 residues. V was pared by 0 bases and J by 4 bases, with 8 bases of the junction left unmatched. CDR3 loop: CASSVDLGQGATGELFF. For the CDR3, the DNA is TGTGCCAGCAGCGTAGATCTGGGGCAGGGGGCCACCGGGGAGCTGTTTTTT.

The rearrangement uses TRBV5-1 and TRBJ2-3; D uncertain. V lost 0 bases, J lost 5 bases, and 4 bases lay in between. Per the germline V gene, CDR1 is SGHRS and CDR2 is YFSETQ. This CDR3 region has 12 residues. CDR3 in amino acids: CASSLDLDTQYF. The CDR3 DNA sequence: TGCGCCAGCAGCTTGGATCTAGATACGCAGTATTTT. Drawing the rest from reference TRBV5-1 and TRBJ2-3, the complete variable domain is KAGVTQTPRYLIKTRGQQVTLSCSPISGHRSVSWYQQTPGQGLQFLFEYFSETQRNKGNFPGRFSGRQFSNSRSEMNVSTLELGDSALYLCASSLDLDTQYFGPGTRLTVL.

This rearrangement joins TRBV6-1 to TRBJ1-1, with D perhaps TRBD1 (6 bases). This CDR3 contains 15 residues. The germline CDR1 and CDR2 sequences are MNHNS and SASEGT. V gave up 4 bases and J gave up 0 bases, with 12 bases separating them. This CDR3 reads CASSAQGPVNTEAFF. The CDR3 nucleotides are TGTGCCAGCAGTGCGCAGGGGCCAGTGAACACTGAAGCTTTCTTT.

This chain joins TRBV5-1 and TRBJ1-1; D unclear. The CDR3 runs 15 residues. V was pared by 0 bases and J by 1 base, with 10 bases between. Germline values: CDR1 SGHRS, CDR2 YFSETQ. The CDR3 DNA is TGCGCCAGCAGCTTGGGAGTTCTTAAGAACACTGAAGCTTTCTTT. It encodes CASSLGVLKNTEAFF.

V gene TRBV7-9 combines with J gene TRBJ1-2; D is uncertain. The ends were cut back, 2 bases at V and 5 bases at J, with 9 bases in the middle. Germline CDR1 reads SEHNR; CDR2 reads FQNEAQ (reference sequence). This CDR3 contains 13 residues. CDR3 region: CASSLKGGYGYTF. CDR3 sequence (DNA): TGTGCCAGCAGCTTAAAGGGCGGGTATGGCTACACCTTC.

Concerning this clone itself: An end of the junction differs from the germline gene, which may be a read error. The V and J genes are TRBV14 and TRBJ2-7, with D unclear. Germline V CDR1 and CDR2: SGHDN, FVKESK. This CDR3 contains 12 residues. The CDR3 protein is CASSQGSAVKRF. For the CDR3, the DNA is TGTGCCAGCAGCCAAGGATCCGCTGTGAAGCGATTC.

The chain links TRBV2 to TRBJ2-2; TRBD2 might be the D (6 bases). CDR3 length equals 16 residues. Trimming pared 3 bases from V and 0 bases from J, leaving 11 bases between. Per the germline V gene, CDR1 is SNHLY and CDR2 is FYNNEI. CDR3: CASSEPEGSNTGELFF. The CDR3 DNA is TGTGCCAGCAGTGAGCCGGAGGGATCGAACACCGGGGAGCTGTTTTTT. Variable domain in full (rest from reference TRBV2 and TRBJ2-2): EPEVTQTPSHQVTQMGQEVILRCVPISNHLYFYWYRQILGQKVEFLVSFYNNEISEKSEIFDDQFSVERPDGSNFTLKIRSTKLEDSAMYFCASSEPEGSNTGELFFGEGSRLTVL.

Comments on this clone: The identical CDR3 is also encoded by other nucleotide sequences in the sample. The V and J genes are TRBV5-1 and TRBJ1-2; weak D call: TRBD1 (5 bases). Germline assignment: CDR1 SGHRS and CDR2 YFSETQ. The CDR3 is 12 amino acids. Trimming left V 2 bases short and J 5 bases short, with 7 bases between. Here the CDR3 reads CASSLGTYGYTF. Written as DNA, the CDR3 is TGCGCCAGCAGCTTAGGGACTTATGGCTACACCTTC.

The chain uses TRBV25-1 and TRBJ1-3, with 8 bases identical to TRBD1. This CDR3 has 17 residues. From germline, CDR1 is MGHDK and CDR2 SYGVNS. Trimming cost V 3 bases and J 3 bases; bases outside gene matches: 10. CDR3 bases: TGTGCCAGCAGTGATAAGGCAGGGGGCCAGGGTGGAAACACCATATATTTT. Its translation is CASSDKAGGQGGNTIYF.

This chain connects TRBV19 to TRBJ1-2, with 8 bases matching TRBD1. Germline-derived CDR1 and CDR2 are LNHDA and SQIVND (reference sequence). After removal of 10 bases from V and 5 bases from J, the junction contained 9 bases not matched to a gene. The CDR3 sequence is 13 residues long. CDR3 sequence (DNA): TGTGCCACCCTAAGGGACAGGAATTATGGCTACACCTTC. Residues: CATLRDRNYGYTF. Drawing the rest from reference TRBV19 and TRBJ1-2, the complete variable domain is DGGITQSPKYLFRKEGQNVTLSCEQNLNHDAMYWYRQDPGQGLRLIYYSQIVNDFQKGDIAEGYSVSREKKESFPLTVTSAQKNPTAFYLCATLRDRNYGYTFGSGTRLTVV.

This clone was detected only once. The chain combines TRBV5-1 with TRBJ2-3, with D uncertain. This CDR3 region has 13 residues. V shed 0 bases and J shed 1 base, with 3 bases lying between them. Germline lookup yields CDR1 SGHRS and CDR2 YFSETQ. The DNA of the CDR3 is TGCGCCAGCAGCTTGGCCGGCACAGATACGCAGTATTTT. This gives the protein CASSLAGTDTQYF.

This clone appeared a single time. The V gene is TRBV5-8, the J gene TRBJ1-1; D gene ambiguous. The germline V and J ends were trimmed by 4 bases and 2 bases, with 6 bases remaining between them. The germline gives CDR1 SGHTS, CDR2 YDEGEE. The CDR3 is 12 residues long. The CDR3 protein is CASSPFNTEAFF. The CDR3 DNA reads TGTGCCAGCAGCCCATTCAACACTGAAGCTTTCTTT.

In DNA form, the CDR3 reads TGTGCCAGCAGTGAAGACCGCGACAGGGGGTCTTCTGGCTACACCTTC. As protein: CASSEDRDRGSSGYTF. This chain joins TRBV6-1 and TRBJ1-2, with TRBD1 identical over 9 bases. The V gene's germline CDR1 is MNHNS and CDR2 SASEGT. CDR3 length equals 16 residues. The trim removed 1 base at V and 7 bases at J, leaving 10 bases unmatched.

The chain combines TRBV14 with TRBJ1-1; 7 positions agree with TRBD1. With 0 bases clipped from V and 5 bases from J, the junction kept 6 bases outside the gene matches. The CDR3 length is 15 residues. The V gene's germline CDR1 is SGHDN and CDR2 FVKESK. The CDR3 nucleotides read TGTGCCAGCAGCCAAGAAACAGGGGCTTGGACTGAAGCTTTCTTT. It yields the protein CASSQETGAWTEAFF.

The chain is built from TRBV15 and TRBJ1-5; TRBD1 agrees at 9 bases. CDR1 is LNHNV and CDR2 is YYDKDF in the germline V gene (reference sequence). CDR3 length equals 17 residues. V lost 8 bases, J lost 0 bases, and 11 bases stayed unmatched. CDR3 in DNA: TGTGCCACCGGCCCGGGACAGGGTATCAGTAGCAATCAGCCCCAGCATTTT. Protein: CATGPGQGISSNQPQHF.

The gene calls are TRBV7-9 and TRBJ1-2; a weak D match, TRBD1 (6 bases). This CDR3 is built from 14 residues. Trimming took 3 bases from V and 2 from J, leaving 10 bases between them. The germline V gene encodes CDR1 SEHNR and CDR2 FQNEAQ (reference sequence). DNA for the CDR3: TGTGCCAGCAGCTTGGGGCAGGGGAACTATGGCTACACCTTC. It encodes CASSLGQGNYGYTF.

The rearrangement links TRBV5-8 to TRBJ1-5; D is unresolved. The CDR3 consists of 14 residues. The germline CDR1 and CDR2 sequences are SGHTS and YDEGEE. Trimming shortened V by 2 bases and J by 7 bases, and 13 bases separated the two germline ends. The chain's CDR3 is CASSLPGNLQPQHF. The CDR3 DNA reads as TGTGCCAGCAGCTTACCGGGAAATCTACAGCCCCAGCATTTT.

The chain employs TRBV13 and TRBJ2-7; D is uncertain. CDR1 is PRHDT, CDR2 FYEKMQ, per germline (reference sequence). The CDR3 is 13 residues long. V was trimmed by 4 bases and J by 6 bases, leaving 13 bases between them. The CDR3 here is CASSSGPGGEQYF. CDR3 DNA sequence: TGTGCCAGCAGCTCTGGTCCGGGTGGCGAGCAGTACTTC.

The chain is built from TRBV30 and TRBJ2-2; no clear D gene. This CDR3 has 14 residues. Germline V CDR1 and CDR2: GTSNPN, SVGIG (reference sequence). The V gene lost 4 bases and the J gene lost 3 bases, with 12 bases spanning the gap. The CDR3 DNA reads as TGTGCCTGGATCAACAGCCCGTACACCGGGGAGCTGTTTTTT. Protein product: CAWINSPYTGELFF.

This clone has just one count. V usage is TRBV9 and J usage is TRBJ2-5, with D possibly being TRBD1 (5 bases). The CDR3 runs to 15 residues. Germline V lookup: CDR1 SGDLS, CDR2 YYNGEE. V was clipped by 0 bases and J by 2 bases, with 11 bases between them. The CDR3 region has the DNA TGTGCCAGCAGCGTAGCTTGGGGCTTACAAGAGACCCAGTACTTC. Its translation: CASSVAWGLQETQYF.

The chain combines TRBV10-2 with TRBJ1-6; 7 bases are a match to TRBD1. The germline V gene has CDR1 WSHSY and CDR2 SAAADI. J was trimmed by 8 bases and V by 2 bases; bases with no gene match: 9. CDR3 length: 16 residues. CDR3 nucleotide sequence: TGCGCCAGCAGTGAGACAGGGGAGGCAAAGTATTCACCCCTCCACTTT. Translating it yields CASSETGEAKYSPLHF.